Presented here are 2 T cell receptor beta chains from one specimen sequenced in a study of blood T cells in healthy people across ages. A second about 6 to 12 cycle PCR used barcoded and J-beta primers. TCRdb passed the 5' RACE reads through MiXCR, listing each CDR3 protein once. The sample records fewer than 2 million distinct CDR3 sequences, approximately 40% being singletons. Sequenced: blood. The source of these receptors is a human donor in good health.

The table lists this clonotype with many counts. One junction end disagrees with the germline gene, perhaps due to a read error. V is TRBV5-1 and J is TRBJ2-5; D assignment may be TRBD1 or TRBD2 (6 bases each). The CDR3 sequence is 14 residues long. Germline-derived CDR1 and CDR2 are SGHRS and YFSETQ. The CDR3 loop is CASSLGQGGETQYF. The CDR3 DNA reads TGTGCCAGCAGCCTCGGACAAGGGGGGGAGACCCAGTACTTC.

This clonotype has a handful of counts. The rearrangement joins TRBV5-1 to TRBJ2-1; TRBD1 is a possible D gene (6 bases). The CDR3 is made up of 15 amino acids. The germline V gene has CDR1 SGHRS and CDR2 YFSETQ. The V end lost 4 bases, the J end lost 6 bases, and 17 bases lay between the germline ends. The CDR3 nucleotides are TGCGCCAGCAGCGCCGAACAGGGTTTTGGCAATGAGCAGTTCTTC. It yields the protein CASSAEQGFGNEQFF.